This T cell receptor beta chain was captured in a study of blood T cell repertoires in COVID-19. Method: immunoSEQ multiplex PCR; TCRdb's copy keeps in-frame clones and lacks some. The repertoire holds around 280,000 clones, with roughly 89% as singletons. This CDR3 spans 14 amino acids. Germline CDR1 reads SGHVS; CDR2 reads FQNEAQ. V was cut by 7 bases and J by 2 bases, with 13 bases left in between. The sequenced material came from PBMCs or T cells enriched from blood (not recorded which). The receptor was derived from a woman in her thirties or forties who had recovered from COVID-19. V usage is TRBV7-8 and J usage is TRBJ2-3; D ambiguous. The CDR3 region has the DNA TGTGCCAGCACCATGGAGTCCTACACAGATACGCAGTATTTT. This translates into CASTMESYTDTQYF.